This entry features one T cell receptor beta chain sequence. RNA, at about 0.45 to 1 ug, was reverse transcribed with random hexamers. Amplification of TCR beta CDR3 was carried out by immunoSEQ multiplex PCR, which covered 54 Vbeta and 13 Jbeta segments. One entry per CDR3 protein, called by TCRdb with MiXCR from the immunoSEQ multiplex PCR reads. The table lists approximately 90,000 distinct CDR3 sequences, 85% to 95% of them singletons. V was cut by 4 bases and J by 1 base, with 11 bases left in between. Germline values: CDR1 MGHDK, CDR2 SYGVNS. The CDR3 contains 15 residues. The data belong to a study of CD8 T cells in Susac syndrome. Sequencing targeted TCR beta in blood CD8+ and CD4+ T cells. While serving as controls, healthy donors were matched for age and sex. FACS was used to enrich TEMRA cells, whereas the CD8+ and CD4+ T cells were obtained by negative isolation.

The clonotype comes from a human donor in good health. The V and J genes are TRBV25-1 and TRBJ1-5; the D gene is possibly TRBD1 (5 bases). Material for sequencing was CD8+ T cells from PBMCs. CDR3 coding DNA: TGTGCCAGCAGTGGGGGACCCTGGAGCAATCAGCCCCAGCATTTT. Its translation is CASSGGPWSNQPQHF.